The present entry profiles one T cell receptor (beta chain) with its context. The antigen is undetermined. This sample stems from a study of CD8 T cells in ankylosing spondylitis. Overall study results and limits: Earlier literature documents some of the motif variants in reactive arthritis synovial fluid and blood.

Molecular-barcoded quantitative 5'-RACE produced these TCR beta libraries. Via MiXCR, TCRdb re-called the 5' RACE reads, giving one row per CDR3 protein. Altogether fewer than 35,000 distinct CDR3 sequences are present, 14% being singletons, with the ten largest covering about a third. The V end was cut by 5 bases, the J end by 5 bases, with 18 bases between. The germline gives CDR1 DFQATT, CDR2 SNEGSKA (reference sequence). This CDR3 is 15 amino acids long. The V and J genes are TRBV20-1 and TRBJ2-2, with D perhaps TRBD1 (6 bases). Input material: blood. The clonotype originates from a male donor with ankylosing spondylitis or in good health (not recorded which). The CDR3 nucleotides read TGCAGTGCTGCCCCCGATAGGGGGAAGACCGGGGAGCTGTTTTTT. Amino acids: CSAAPDRGKTGELFF.